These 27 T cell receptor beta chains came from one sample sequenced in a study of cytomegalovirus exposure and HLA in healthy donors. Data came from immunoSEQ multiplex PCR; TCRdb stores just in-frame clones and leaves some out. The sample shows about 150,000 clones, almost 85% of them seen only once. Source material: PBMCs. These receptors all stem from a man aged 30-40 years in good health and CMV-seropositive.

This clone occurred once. CDR3 bases: TGTGCCAGCAGTGACTCGATTGCGGGGGGTCCAGATACGCAGTATTTT. It yields the protein CASSDSIAGGPDTQYF. V gene TRBV6-4 combines with J gene TRBJ2-3; 8 nucleotides agree with TRBD2. CDR3 size: 16 residues. Looked up from germline, CDR1 is MRHNA and CDR2 is SNTAGT. V shed 0 bases, J shed 4 bases, and the junction held 6 bases outside the gene matches.

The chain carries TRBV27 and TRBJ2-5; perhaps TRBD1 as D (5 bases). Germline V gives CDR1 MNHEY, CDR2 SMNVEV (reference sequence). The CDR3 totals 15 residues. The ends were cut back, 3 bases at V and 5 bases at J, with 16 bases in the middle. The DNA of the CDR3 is TGTGCCAGCAGTTTTGGTAGGGGATTCTTGGAGACCCAGTACTTC. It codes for CASSFGRGFLETQYF.

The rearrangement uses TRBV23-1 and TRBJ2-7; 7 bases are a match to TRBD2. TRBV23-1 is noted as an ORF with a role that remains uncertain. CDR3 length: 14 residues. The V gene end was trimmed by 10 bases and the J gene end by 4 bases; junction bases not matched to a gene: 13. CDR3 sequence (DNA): TGCGCCATTGACGACATAGCGGGTCGATACGAGCAGTACTTC. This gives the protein CAIDDIAGRYEQYF.

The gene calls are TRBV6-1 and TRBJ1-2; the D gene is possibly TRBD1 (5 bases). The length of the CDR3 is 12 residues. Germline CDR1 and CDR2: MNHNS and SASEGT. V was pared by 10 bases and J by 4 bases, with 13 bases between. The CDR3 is CATSGEVYGYTF. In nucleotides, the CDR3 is TGTGCCACCTCGGGGGAAGTCTATGGCTACACCTTC.

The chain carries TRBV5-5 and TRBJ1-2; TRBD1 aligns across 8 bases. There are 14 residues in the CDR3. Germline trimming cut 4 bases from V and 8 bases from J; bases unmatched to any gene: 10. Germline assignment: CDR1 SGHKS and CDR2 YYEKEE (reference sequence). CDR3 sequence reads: CASSGPDRGRGYTF. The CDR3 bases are TGTGCCAGCAGCGGACCCGACAGGGGAAGAGGCTACACCTTC.

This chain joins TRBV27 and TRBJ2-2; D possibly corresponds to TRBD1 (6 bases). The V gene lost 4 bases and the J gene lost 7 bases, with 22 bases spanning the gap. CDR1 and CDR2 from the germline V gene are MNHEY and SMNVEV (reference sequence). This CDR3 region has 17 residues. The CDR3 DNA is TGTGCCAGCAGTTGGCGTATTGGCAGGGGAGACAACGGGGAGCTGTTTTTT. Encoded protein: CASSWRIGRGDNGELFF.

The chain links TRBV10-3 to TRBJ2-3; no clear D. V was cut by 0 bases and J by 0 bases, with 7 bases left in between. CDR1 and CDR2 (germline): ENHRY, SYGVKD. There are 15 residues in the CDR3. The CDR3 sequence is CAISESPTSTDTQYF. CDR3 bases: TGTGCCATCAGTGAGTCTCCGACTAGCACAGATACGCAGTATTTT.

The CDR3 sequence: CASSLGGQGTYEQYF. CDR3 nucleotide sequence: TGTGCCAGCAGCTTGGGCGGACAGGGGACCTACGAGCAGTACTTC. The chain joins TRBV5-4 to TRBJ2-7; 9 positions agree with TRBD1. V shed 0 bases and J 2 bases; nucleotides not matched to a gene: 3. Germline assignment: CDR1 SGHNT and CDR2 YYREEE (reference sequence). The CDR3 extends over 15 amino acids.

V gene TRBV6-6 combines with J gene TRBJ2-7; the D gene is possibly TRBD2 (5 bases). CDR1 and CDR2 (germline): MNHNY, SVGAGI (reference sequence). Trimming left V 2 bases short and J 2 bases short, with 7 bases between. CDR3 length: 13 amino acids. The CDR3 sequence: CASSYPGTYEQYF. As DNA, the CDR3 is TGTGCCAGCAGTTACCCCGGGACCTACGAGCAGTACTTC.

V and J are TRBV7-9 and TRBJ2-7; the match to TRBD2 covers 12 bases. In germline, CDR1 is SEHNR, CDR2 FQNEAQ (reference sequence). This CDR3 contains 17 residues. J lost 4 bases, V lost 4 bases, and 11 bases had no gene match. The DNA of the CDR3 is TGTGCCAGCAGCTCCCGAACGACTAGCGGGAGTGGGTACGAGCAGTACTTC. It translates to CASSSRTTSGSGYEQYF.

Here the CDR3 DNA reads TGTGCCAGCAGCCGACTAGCGGGCTACAATGAGCAGTTCTTC. Its translation is CASSRLAGYNEQFF. The chain couples TRBV11-2 to TRBJ2-1; 10 nucleotides match TRBD2. Germline V gene lookup returns CDR1 SGHAT and CDR2 FQNNGV. V lost 5 bases and J lost 3; bases outside the gene matches: 1. CDR3 size: 14 residues.

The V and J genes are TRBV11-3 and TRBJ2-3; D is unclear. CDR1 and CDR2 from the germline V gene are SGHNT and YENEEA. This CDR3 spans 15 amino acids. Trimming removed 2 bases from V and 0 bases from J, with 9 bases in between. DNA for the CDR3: TGTGCCAGCAGCTTAACGTCTAGAAGCACAGATACGCAGTATTTT. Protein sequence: CASSLTSRSTDTQYF.

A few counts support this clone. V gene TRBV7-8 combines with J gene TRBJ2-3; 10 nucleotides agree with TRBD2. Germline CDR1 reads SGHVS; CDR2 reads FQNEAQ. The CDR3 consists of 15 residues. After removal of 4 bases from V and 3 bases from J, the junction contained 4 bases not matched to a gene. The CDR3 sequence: CASSSLAGGTDTQYF. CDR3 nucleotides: TGTGCCAGCAGCTCGTTAGCGGGAGGAACAGATACGCAGTATTTT.

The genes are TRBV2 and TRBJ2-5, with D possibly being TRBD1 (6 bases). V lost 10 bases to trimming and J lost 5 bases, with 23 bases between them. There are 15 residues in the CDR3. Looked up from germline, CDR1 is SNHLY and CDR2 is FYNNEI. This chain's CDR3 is CATRPDRLRGETQYF. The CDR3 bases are TGTGCCACACGACCCGACAGGCTCCGAGGGGAGACCCAGTACTTC.

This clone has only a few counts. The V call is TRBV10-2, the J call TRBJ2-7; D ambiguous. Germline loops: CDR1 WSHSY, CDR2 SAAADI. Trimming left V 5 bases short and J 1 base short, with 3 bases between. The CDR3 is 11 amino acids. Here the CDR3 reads CASSLSYEQYF. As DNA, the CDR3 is TGCGCCAGCAGTCTATCCTACGAGCAGTACTTC.

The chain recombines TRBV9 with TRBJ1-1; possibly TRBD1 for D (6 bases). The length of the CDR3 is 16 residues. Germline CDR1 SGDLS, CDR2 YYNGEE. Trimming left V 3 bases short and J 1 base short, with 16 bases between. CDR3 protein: CASSARTAGENTEAFF. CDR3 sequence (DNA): TGTGCCAGCAGCGCCCGGACCGCAGGGGAGAACACTGAAGCTTTCTTT.

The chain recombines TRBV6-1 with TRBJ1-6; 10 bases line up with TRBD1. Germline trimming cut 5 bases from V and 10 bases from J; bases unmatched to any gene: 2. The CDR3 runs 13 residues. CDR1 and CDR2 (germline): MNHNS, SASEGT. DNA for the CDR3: TGTGCCAGCAGTTGGGACAGGGGATCACCCCTCCACTTT. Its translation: CASSWDRGSPLHF.

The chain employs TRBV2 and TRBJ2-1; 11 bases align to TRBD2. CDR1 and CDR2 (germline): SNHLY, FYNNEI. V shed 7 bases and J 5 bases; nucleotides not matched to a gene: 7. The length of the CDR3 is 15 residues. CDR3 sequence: CASTTGTSGNNEQFF. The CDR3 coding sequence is TGTGCCAGCACAACGGGGACTAGCGGTAACAATGAGCAGTTCTTC.

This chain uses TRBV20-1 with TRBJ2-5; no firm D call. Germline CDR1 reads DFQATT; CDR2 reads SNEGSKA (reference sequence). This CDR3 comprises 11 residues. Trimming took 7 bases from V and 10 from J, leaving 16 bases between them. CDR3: CSGRVAADQYF. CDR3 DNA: TGCAGTGGGAGAGTCGCTGCTGACCAGTACTTC.

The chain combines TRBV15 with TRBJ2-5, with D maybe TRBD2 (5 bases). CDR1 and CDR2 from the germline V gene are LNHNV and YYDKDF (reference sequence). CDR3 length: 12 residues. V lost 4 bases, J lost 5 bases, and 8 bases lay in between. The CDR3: CATSTSFETQYF. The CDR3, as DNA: TGTGCCACCAGCACTAGCTTCGAGACCCAGTACTTC.

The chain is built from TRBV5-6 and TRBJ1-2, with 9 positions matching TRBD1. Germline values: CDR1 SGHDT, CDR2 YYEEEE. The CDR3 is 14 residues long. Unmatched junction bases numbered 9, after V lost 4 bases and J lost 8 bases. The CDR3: CASSPGTGFRGYTF. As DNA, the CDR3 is TGTGCCAGCAGCCCCGGGACAGGGTTTCGCGGCTACACCTTC.

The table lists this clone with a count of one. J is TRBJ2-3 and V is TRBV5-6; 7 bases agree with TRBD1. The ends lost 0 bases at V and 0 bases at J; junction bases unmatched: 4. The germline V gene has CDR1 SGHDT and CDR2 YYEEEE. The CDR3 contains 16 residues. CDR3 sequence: CASSLVDRDSTDTQYF. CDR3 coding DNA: TGTGCCAGCAGCTTGGTTGACAGGGATAGCACAGATACGCAGTATTTT.

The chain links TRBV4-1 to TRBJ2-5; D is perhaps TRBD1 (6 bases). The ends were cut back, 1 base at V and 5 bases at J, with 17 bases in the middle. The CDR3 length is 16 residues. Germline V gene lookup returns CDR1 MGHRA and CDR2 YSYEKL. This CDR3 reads CASSQAETGTRETQYF. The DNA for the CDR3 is TGCGCCAGCAGCCAAGCCGAAACAGGGACCAGGGAGACCCAGTACTTC.

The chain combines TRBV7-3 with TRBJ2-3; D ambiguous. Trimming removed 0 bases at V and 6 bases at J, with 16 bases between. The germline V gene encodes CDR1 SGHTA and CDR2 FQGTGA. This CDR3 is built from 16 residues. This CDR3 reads CASSLTFQSTLDTQYF. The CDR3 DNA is TGTGCCAGCAGCTTAACTTTCCAGTCCACCCTTGATACGCAGTATTTT.

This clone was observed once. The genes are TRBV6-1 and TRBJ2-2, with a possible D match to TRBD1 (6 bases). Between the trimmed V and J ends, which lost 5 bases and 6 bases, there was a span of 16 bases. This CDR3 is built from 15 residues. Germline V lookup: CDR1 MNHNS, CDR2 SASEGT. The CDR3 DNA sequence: TGTGCCAGCAGTCCACAGGGTAGTGACGCCGGGGAGCTGTTTTTT. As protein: CASSPQGSDAGELFF.

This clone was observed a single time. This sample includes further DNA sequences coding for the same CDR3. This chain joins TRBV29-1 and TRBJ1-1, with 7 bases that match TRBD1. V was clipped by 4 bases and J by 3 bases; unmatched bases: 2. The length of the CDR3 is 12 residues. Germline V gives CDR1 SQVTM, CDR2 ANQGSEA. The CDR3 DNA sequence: TGCAGCGTTGTAGGGGGCGACACTGAAGCTTTCTTT. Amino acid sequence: CSVVGGDTEAFF.

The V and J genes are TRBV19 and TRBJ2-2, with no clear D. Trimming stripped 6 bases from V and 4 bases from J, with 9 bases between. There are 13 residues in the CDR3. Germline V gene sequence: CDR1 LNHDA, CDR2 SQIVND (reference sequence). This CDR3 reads CASRARSTGELFF. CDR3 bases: TGTGCCAGTAGAGCCAGGTCCACCGGGGAGCTGTTTTTT.